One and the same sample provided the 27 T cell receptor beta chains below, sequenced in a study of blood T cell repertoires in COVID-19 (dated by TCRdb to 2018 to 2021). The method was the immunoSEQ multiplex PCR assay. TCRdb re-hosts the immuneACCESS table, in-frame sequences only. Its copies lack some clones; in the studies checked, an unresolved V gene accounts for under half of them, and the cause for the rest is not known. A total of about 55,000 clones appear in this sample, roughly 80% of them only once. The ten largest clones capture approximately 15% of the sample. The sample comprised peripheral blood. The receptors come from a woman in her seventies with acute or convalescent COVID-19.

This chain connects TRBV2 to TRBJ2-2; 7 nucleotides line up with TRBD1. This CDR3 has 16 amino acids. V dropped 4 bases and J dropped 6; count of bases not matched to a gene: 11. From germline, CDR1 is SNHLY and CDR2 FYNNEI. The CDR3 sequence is CASSGRDRGRAGELFF. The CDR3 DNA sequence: TGTGCCAGCAGTGGCCGGGACAGAGGACGCGCCGGGGAGCTGTTTTTT.

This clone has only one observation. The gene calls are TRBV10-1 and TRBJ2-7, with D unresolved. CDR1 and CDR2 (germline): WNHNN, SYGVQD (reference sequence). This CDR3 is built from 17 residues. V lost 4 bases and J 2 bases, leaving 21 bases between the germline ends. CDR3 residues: CASSVTRPGARAYEQYF. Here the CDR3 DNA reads TGCGCCAGCAGTGTTACCCGTCCCGGTGCTCGGGCCTACGAGCAGTACTTC.

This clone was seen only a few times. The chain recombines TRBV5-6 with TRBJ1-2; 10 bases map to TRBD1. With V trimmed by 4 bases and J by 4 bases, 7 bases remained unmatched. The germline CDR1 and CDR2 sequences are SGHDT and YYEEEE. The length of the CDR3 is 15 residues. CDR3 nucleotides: TGTGCCAGCAGCCTAAGGGACAGGGGATTCTATGGCTACACCTTC. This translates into CASSLRDRGFYGYTF. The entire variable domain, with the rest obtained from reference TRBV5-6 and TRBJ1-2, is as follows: DAGVTQSPTHLIKTRGQQVTLRCSPKSGHDTVSWYQQALGQGPQFIFQYYEEEERQRGNFPDRFSGHQFPNYSSELNVNALLLGDSALYLCASSLRDRGFYGYTFGSGTRLTVV.

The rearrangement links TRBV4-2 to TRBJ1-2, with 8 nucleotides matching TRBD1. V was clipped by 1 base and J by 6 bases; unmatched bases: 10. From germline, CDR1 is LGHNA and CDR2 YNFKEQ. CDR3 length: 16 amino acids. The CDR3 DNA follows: TGTGCCAGCAGCCAAGTCTCAGGGGGCGCCGCTAATGGCTACACCTTC. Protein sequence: CASSQVSGGAANGYTF.

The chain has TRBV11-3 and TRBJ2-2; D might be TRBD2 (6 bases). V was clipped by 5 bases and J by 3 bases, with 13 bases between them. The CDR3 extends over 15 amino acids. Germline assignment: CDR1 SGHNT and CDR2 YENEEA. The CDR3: CASSQGDSYTGELFF. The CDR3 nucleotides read TGTGCCAGCAGCCAAGGGGACTCCTACACCGGGGAGCTGTTTTTT. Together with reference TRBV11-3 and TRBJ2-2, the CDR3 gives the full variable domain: EAGVVQSPRYKIIEKKQPVAFWCNPISGHNTLYWYLQNLGQGPELLIRYENEEAVDDSQLPKDRFSAERLKGVDSTLKIQPAELGDSAVYLCASSQGDSYTGELFFGEGSRLTVL.

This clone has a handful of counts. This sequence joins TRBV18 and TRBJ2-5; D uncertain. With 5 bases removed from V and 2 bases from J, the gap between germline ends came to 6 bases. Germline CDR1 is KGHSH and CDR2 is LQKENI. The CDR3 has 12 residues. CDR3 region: CASSTGQETQYF. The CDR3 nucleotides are TGTGCCAGCTCAACCGGGCAAGAGACCCAGTACTTC.

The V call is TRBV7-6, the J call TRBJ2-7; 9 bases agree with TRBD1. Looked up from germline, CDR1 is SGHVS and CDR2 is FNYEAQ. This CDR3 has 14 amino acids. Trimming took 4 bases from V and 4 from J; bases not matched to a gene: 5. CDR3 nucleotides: TGTGCCAGCAGCTCCACCGGACAGGGGTACGAGCAGTACTTC. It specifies CASSSTGQGYEQYF.

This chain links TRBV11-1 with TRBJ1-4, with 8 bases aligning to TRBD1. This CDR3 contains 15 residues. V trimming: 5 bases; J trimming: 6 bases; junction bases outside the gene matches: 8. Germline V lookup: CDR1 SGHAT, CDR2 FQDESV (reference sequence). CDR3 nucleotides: TGTGCCAGCAGCCCCTCGACAGGGGTAGATGAAAAACTGTTTTTT. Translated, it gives CASSPSTGVDEKLFF.

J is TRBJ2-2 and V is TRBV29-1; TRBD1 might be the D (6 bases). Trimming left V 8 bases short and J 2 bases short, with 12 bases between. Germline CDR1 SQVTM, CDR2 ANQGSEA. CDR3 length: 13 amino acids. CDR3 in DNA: TGCAGCACAGGGACATTCAACACCGGGGAGCTGTTTTTT. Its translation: CSTGTFNTGELFF.

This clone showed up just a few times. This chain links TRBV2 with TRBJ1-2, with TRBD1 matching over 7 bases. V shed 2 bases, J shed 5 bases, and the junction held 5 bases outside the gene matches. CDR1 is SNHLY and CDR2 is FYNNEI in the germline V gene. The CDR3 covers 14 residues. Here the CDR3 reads CASSELLQGYGYTF. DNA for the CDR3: TGTGCCAGCAGTGAACTCCTACAGGGGTATGGCTACACCTTC.

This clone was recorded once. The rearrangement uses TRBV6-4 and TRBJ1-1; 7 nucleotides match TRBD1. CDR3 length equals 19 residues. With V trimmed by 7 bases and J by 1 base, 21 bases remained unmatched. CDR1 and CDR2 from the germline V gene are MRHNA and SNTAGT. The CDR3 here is CASTLSAGQNFWSNTEAFF. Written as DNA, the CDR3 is TGTGCCAGCACCCTTTCGGCGGGACAGAATTTTTGGTCGAACACTGAAGCTTTCTTT.

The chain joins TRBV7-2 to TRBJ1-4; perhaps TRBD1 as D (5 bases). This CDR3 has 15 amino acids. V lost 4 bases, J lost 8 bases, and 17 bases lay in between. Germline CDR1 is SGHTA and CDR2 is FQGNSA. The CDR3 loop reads CASSSWGGVEEKLFF. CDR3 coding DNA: TGTGCCAGCAGCTCCTGGGGAGGGGTAGAAGAAAAACTGTTTTTT.

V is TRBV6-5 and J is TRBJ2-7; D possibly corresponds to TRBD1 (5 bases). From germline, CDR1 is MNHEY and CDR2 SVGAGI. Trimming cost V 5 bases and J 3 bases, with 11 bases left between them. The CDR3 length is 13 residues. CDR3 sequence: CASSTSGHYEQYV. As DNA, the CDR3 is TGTGCCAGCAGTACGTCAGGGCACTACGAGCAGTACGTC.

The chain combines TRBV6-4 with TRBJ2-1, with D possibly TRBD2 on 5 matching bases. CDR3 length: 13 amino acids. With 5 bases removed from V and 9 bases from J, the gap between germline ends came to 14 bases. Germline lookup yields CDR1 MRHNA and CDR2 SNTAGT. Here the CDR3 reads CASSSRGSSEQFF. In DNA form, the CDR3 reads TGTGCCAGCAGTTCACGAGGGAGTAGTGAGCAGTTCTTC.

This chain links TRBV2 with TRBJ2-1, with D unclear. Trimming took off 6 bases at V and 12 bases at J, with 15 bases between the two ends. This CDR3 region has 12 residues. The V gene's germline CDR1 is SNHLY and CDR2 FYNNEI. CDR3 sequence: CASSPTQEPQFF. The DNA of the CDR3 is TGTGCCAGCAGCCCAACCCAGGAACCGCAGTTCTTC.

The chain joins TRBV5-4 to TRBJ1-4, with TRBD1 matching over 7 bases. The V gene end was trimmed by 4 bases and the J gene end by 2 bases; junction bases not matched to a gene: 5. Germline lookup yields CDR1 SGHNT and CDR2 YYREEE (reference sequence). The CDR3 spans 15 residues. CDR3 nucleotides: TGTGCCAGCAGCCAACGACAGGGTACTAATGAAAAACTGTTTTTT. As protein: CASSQRQGTNEKLFF.

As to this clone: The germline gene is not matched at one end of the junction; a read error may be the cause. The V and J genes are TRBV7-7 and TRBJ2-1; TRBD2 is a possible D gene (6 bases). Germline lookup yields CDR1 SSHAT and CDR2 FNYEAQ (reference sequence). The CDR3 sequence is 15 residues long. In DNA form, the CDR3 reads TGTGCTAGCAGCTGGGGGACCGGAGGGTTTAATGAGCAGTTCTTC. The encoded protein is CASSWGTGGFNEQFF.

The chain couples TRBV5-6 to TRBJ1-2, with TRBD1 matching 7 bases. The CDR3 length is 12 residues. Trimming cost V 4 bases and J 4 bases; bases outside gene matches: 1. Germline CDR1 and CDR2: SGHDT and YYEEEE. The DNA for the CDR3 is TGTGCCAGCAGCCGGGACAGCTATGGCTACACCTTC. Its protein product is CASSRDSYGYTF.

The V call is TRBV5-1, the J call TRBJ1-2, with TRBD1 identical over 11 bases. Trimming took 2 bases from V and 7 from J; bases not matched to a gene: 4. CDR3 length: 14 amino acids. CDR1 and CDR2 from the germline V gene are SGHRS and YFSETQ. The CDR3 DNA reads TGCGCCAGCAGCTTAGGACAGGGGGCGGCTGGCTACACCTTC. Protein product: CASSLGQGAAGYTF.

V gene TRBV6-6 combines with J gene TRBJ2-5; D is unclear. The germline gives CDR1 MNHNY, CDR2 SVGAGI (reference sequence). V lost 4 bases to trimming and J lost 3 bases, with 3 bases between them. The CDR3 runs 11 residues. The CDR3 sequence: CASSSKETQYF. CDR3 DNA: TGTGCCAGCAGTTCCAAAGAGACCCAGTACTTC.

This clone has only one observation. The CDR3 is CASSGPVGGAPGNTIYF. CDR3 DNA: TGTGCCAGCAGTGGACCCGTTGGAGGTGCCCCTGGAAACACCATATATTTT. V and J are TRBV6-1 and TRBJ1-3; D uncertain. Trimming stripped 4 bases from V and 2 bases from J, with 18 bases between. The CDR3 runs to 17 residues. Germline CDR1 is MNHNS and CDR2 is SASEGT.

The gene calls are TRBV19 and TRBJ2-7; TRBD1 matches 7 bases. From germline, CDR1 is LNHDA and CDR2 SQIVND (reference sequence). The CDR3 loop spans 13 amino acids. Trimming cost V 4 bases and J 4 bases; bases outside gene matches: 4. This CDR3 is CASSRQGLYEQYF. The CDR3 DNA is TGTGCCAGTAGTAGACAGGGATTGTACGAGCAGTACTTC.

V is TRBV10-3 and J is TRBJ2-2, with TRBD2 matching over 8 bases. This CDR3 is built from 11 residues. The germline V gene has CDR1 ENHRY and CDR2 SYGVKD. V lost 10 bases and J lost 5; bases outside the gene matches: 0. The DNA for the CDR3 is TGTGCCACGGGAGGGACCGGGGAGCTGTTTTTT. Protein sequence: CATGGTGELFF.

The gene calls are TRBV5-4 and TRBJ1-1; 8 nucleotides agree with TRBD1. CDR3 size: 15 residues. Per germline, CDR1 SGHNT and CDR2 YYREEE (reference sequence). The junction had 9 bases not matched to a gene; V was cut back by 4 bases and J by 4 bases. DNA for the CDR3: TGTGCCAGCAGCACCCGGACAGGGCAATCCACTGAAGCTTTCTTT. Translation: CASSTRTGQSTEAFF.

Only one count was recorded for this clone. CDR3 in DNA: TGTGCCAGCATGGTGATAGCGGGGGCCCCGGCCGGCCAGTACTTC. This encodes CASMVIAGAPAGQYF. The rearrangement joins TRBV6-5 to TRBJ2-5; 9 bases are a match to TRBD2. V gave up 7 bases and J gave up 10 bases; unmatched junction bases: 16. This CDR3 spans 15 amino acids. CDR1 is MNHEY, CDR2 SVGAGI, per germline.

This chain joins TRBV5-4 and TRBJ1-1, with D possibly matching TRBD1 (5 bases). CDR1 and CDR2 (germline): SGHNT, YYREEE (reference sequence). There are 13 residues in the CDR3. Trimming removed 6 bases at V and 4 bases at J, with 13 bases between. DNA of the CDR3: TGTGCCAGCAAGTGGAGGGGAGGCACTGAAGCTTTCTTT. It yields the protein CASKWRGGTEAFF.

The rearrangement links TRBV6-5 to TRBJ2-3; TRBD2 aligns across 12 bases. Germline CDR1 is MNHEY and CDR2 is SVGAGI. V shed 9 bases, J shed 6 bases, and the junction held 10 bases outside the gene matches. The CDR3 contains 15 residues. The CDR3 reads CASRTSGTAQDTQYF. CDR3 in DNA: TGTGCCAGTAGGACTAGCGGGACGGCACAGGATACGCAGTATTTT.